This TCR beta chain emerged from a study of neurological immune-mediated disorders. The cDNA was generated through 5'RACE incorporating 10-nucleotide random UMIs. TCRdb called the 5' RACE reads again in MiXCR, with one record for every CDR3 protein. Found here are under 70,000 distinct CDR3 sequences, more than 20% of them singletons; the top ten hold about 4.3%. Study results and caveats: Expanded clones shared no CDR3 amino acid sequences across subjects, suggesting private repertoires in all groups.

This sample's time point: technical triplicate 2. 2 million PBMCs stored at -80 C were the source of the unsorted libraries. The sample holds many counts of this clonotype. The antigen is unknown. The sequence derives from a man in his sixties with HTLV-1-associated myelopathy (HAM/TSP). Material: PBMCs.

CDR3 sequence: CASSASPGTGGVGPKETQYF. CDR3 in DNA: TGTGCCAGCAGCGCTTCCCCCGGAACGGGGGGCGTCGGGCCCAAAGAGACCCAGTACTTC. The genes are TRBV9 and TRBJ2-5, with D maybe TRBD2 (7 bases). The CDR3 contains 20 residues. CDR1 and CDR2 (germline): SGDLS, YYNGEE. Trimming left V 3 bases short and J 3 bases short, with 30 bases between.